Listed below are T cell receptor beta chains from one sample, sequenced in a study of cytomegalovirus exposure and HLA in healthy donors. TCRdb's copy holds only in-frame clones and misses some; the assay was immunoSEQ multiplex PCR. The sample lists approximately 120,000 clones; 77% were seen once. Sequenced input: PBMCs. The receptor source for this set is a man in his forties in good health and CMV-seropositive. The CDR3 runs from the conserved cysteine through the conserved F or W. D genes are given only for firm matches. Not every row has a clone size; where given, it reads once, few, many or a size class.

clone_size: .
j_call: TRBJ1-3
d_call: .
v_call: TRBV6-5
cdr3_aa: CASSYEQDGNTIYF
cdr3_nt: TGTGCCAGCAGTTACGAACAGGACGGAAACACCATATATTTT

clone_size: .
j_call: TRBJ1-2
d_call: .
v_call: TRBV6-5
cdr3_aa: CASSYYSIYGYTF
cdr3_nt: TGTGCCAGCAGTTACTACAGCATCTATGGCTACACCTTC

clone_size: once
j_call: TRBJ1-5
d_call: .
v_call: TRBV11-2
cdr3_aa: CASSLYSGSNQPQHF
cdr3_nt: TGTGCCAGCAGCTTATATTCAGGGAGCAATCAGCCCCAGCATTTT

clone_size: .
j_call: TRBJ2-7
d_call: TRBD2
v_call: TRBV29-1
cdr3_aa: CSVAGTSGGPSSYEQYF
cdr3_nt: TGCAGCGTGGCCGGGACTAGCGGGGGGCCGAGCTCCTACGAGCAGTACTTC

clone_size: .
j_call: TRBJ2-5
d_call: TRBD2
v_call: TRBV4-1
cdr3_aa: CASSQGPGRLAPQETQYF
cdr3_nt: TGCGCCAGCAGCCAAGGCCCCGGGCGACTAGCACCGCAAGAGACCCAGTACTTC

clone_size: .
j_call: TRBJ2-7
d_call: TRBD2
v_call: TRBV18
cdr3_aa: CASSPSAAGGELGKEQYF
cdr3_nt: TGTGCCAGCTCACCATCGGCAGCCGGGGGGGAGCTGGGTAAAGAGCAGTACTTC

clone_size: .
j_call: TRBJ1-5
d_call: .
v_call: TRBV12-2
cdr3_aa: CASRLARHF
cdr3_nt: TGTGCAAGTCGCTTAGCTAGGCATTTT

clone_size: .
j_call: TRBJ2-2
d_call: TRBD2
v_call: TRBV28
cdr3_aa: CATWEGNTGELFF
cdr3_nt: TGTGCCACCTGGGAGGGTAACACCGGGGAGCTGTTTTTT

clone_size: .
j_call: TRBJ2-1
d_call: TRBD1
v_call: TRBV4-3
cdr3_aa: CASSQATRQGGDEQFF
cdr3_nt: TGCGCCAGCAGCCAGGCGACCCGACAGGGTGGTGATGAGCAGTTCTTC

clone_size: once
j_call: TRBJ2-1
d_call: .
v_call: TRBV28
cdr3_aa: CASSLSRVLGASYNEQFF
cdr3_nt: TGTGCCAGCAGTTTATCCCGGGTTTTGGGAGCTTCCTACAATGAGCAGTTCTTC

clone_size: .
j_call: TRBJ1-6
d_call: .
v_call: TRBV2
cdr3_aa: CASGASLEAPLHF
cdr3_nt: TGTGCCAGCGGTGCCAGTCTCGAGGCACCCCTCCACTTT

clone_size: .
j_call: TRBJ1-6
d_call: .
v_call: TRBV7-8
cdr3_aa: CASSLVTGSPLHF
cdr3_nt: TGTGCCAGCAGCCTCGTAACAGGTTCACCCCTCCACTTT

clone_size: .
j_call: TRBJ1-6
d_call: TRBD1
v_call: TRBV7-9
cdr3_aa: CASTKQGTNSPLHF
cdr3_nt: TGTGCCAGCACCAAACAGGGGACTAATTCACCCCTCCACTTT

clone_size: .
j_call: TRBJ1-1
d_call: TRBD1
v_call: TRBV4-3
cdr3_aa: CASSRLQGTEAFF
cdr3_nt: TGCGCCAGCAGCCGATTACAGGGGACTGAAGCTTTCTTT

clone_size: few
j_call: TRBJ2-7
d_call: .
v_call: TRBV5-5
cdr3_aa: CASSLDTGSSYEQYF
cdr3_nt: TGTGCCAGCAGCTTGGATACAGGGAGCTCCTACGAGCAGTACTTC

clone_size: .
j_call: TRBJ1-3
d_call: .
v_call: TRBV30
cdr3_aa: CAWSAGLGNTIYF
cdr3_nt: TGTGCCTGGAGTGCAGGGTTGGGAAACACCATATATTTT

clone_size: .
j_call: TRBJ2-3
d_call: .
v_call: TRBV7-2
cdr3_aa: CASSSRPSTDTQYF
cdr3_nt: TGTGCCAGCAGCTCGCGGCCTAGCACAGATACGCAGTATTTT

clone_size: .
j_call: TRBJ1-1
d_call: TRBD1
v_call: TRBV7-3
cdr3_aa: CASSLTGGNTEAFF
cdr3_nt: TGTGCCAGCAGCTTGACAGGGGGAAACACTGAAGCTTTCTTT